The rows below give T cell receptor beta chains drawn from one sample of a study of T cell responses to AZD1222 COVID-19 vaccine. Repertoires were generated with immunoSEQ multiplex PCR, while TCRdb's copy carries only in-frame clones and drops some. The repertoire includes tens of thousands of clones, about 90% of them detected once, and roughly 6.3% sits in the top ten. Sequences were derived from peripheral blood, sampled 28 days after the second dose of the MenACWY control vaccine. The receptors derive from an adult who received the MenACWY meningococcal vaccine as a control. Each CDR3 is given with its conserved first and last residue. Each record gives: D gene, J gene, V gene, clone size, CDR3 DNA, CDR3 protein. The D gene is left open where the match is weak. Not every row has a clone size; where given, it reads once, few, many or a size class.

D gene: NA
J gene: TRBJ2-1
V gene: TRBV12-3/TRBV12-4
clone size: NA
CDR3 DNA: TGTGCCAGCAGAGCCCCCCCCCGGGAGTTGCAGTTCTTC
CDR3 protein: CASRAPPRELQFF

D gene: NA
J gene: TRBJ1-2
V gene: TRBV7-2
clone size: NA
CDR3 DNA: TGTGCCAGCAGCACGCCGACAGGAAGTGGCTACACCTTC
CDR3 protein: CASSTPTGSGYTF

D gene: NA
J gene: TRBJ1-1
V gene: TRBV3-1/TRBV3-2
clone size: NA
CDR3 DNA: TGTGCCAGCAGCCAGTGGGGTTCTGAAGCTTTCTTT
CDR3 protein: CASSQWGSEAFF

D gene: NA
J gene: TRBJ1-2
V gene: TRBV7-9
clone size: NA
CDR3 DNA: TGTGCCAGACGCTTCAAATTGACAGTTTTCGTCCACTATGGCTACACCTTC
CDR3 protein: CARRFKLTVFVHYGYTF

D gene: NA
J gene: TRBJ1-4
V gene: TRBV16
clone size: NA
CDR3 DNA: TGTGCCAGCAGCTCGGGACTCAGAGAGCGGGCTAATGAAAAACTGTTTTTT
CDR3 protein: CASSSGLRERANEKLFF

D gene: NA
J gene: TRBJ1-3
V gene: TRBV12-3/TRBV12-4
clone size: NA
CDR3 DNA: TGTGCCAGCAGCCGTGACAGCGGAAACACCATATATTTT
CDR3 protein: CASSRDSGNTIYF

D gene: NA
J gene: TRBJ2-2
V gene: TRBV7-3
clone size: NA
CDR3 DNA: TGTGCCAGCAGCCGCCCAGGGAACGGGGAGCTGTTTTTT
CDR3 protein: CASSRPGNGELFF

D gene: NA
J gene: TRBJ2-3
V gene: TRBV6-4
clone size: NA
CDR3 DNA: TGTGCCAGCAGTGATCCCACCGGGACGCAGTATTTT
CDR3 protein: CASSDPTGTQYF

D gene: NA
J gene: TRBJ1-5
V gene: TRBV6-5
clone size: NA
CDR3 DNA: TGTGCCAGCAGACCGACGGACAGCCCCAATCAGCCCCAGCATTTT
CDR3 protein: CASRPTDSPNQPQHF

D gene: NA
J gene: TRBJ1-5
V gene: TRBV6-4
clone size: NA
CDR3 DNA: TGTGCCAGCAGCGCCTCCGTTAATCAGCCCCAGCATTTT
CDR3 protein: CASSASVNQPQHF

D gene: NA
J gene: TRBJ1-2
V gene: TRBV12-3/TRBV12-4
clone size: NA
CDR3 DNA: TGTGCCAGCAGTGGACAGCTTCATGGCTACACCTTC
CDR3 protein: CASSGQLHGYTF

D gene: NA
J gene: TRBJ2-3
V gene: TRBV3-1/TRBV3-2
clone size: NA
CDR3 DNA: TGTGCCAGCAGCCGAGAAAGTTACCGCACAGATACGCAGTATTTT
CDR3 protein: CASSRESYRTDTQYF

D gene: NA
J gene: TRBJ2-7
V gene: TRBV3-1/TRBV3-2
clone size: NA
CDR3 DNA: TGTGCCAGCAGCAACGGGGGAGGTACCTACGAGCAGTACTTC
CDR3 protein: CASSNGGGTYEQYF

D gene: TRBD1
J gene: TRBJ2-7
V gene: TRBV6-6
clone size: NA
CDR3 DNA: TGTGCCAGCAGTCCGCTGGGACAGGGGGTAACATTTGGGTTGTCTCAGCAGTACTTC
CDR3 protein: CASSPLGQGVTFGLSQQYF

D gene: TRBD1
J gene: TRBJ1-5
V gene: TRBV28
clone size: NA
CDR3 DNA: TGTGCCAGCAGTATCAGGGGGGGCCAGCCCCAGCATTTT
CDR3 protein: CASSIRGGQPQHF

D gene: NA
J gene: TRBJ2-2
V gene: TRBV9
clone size: NA
CDR3 DNA: TGTGCCAGCGGTCTAGCCGCTGACGGGGAGCTGTTTTTT
CDR3 protein: CASGLAADGELFF

D gene: NA
J gene: TRBJ2-1
V gene: TRBV4-2
clone size: NA
CDR3 DNA: TGTGCCAGCAGCCAAATGGACCGGAACAATGAGCAGTTCTTC
CDR3 protein: CASSQMDRNNEQFF

D gene: NA
J gene: TRBJ2-5
V gene: TRBV7-9
clone size: once
CDR3 DNA: TGTGCCAGCAGCAAGGCAGAGACCCAGTACTTC
CDR3 protein: CASSKAETQYF

D gene: NA
J gene: TRBJ1-6
V gene: TRBV7-9
clone size: NA
CDR3 DNA: TGTGCCTCGGGGGGGCTCGATTCACCCCTCCACTTT
CDR3 protein: CASGGLDSPLHF

D gene: NA
J gene: TRBJ2-7
V gene: TRBV21-1
clone size: NA
CDR3 DNA: TGTGCCCCCGGCGCGCAGGGCCACGAGCAGTACTTC
CDR3 protein: CAPGAQGHEQYF

D gene: NA
J gene: TRBJ2-7
V gene: TRBV12-3/TRBV12-4
clone size: NA
CDR3 DNA: TGTGCCAGCAGTTTATCGGGGGGCCAGTGGCAGTACTTC
CDR3 protein: CASSLSGGQWQYF

D gene: NA
J gene: TRBJ1-1
V gene: TRBV5-1
clone size: NA
CDR3 DNA: TGCGCCAGCAGTGGGGAGTGGGCCACTGAAGCTTTCTTT
CDR3 protein: CASSGEWATEAFF

D gene: NA
J gene: TRBJ1-1
V gene: TRBV12-3/TRBV12-4
clone size: NA
CDR3 DNA: TGTGCCAGCAGTCCTTGGGACACCGAAGCTTTCTTT
CDR3 protein: CASSPWDTEAFF

D gene: TRBD1
J gene: TRBJ1-5
V gene: TRBV19
clone size: NA
CDR3 DNA: TGTGCCAGTAGTGGGACAGGGACTGGCAATCAGCCCCAGCATTTT
CDR3 protein: CASSGTGTGNQPQHF

D gene: TRBD1
J gene: TRBJ2-4
V gene: TRBV7-2
clone size: NA
CDR3 DNA: TGTGCCAGCAGCCCACTGGGACAGGGGGGCATTCAGTACTTC
CDR3 protein: CASSPLGQGGIQYF

D gene: NA
J gene: TRBJ2-1
V gene: TRBV21-1
clone size: NA
CDR3 DNA: TGTGCCAGCAGCAAAGATTGTGGCAGAAAAGTATGTTACAATGAGCAGTTCTTC
CDR3 protein: CASSKDCGRKVCYNEQFF

D gene: TRBD2
J gene: TRBJ2-1
V gene: TRBV11-2
clone size: NA
CDR3 DNA: TGTGCCAGCAGCCCCCGGACTAGCAGCAATGAGCAGTTCTTC
CDR3 protein: CASSPRTSSNEQFF

D gene: TRBD1
J gene: TRBJ2-1
V gene: TRBV29-1
clone size: NA
CDR3 DNA: TGCAGCGTTGATACTTTGACAGGGGGGACCTACAATGAGCAGTTCTTC
CDR3 protein: CSVDTLTGGTYNEQFF

D gene: TRBD1
J gene: TRBJ1-2
V gene: TRBV4-1
clone size: few
CDR3 DNA: TGCGCCAGCAGCCAGGACTTGGGACAGATAGGCTATGGCTACACCTTC
CDR3 protein: CASSQDLGQIGYGYTF

D gene: NA
J gene: TRBJ1-2
V gene: TRBV6-5
clone size: NA
CDR3 DNA: TGTGCCAGCAGGGGGGGTCGGGAAGGCTACACCTTC
CDR3 protein: CASRGGREGYTF

D gene: NA
J gene: TRBJ2-7
V gene: TRBV30
clone size: NA
CDR3 DNA: TGTGCCTGGAGCCCAAGCTACGAGCAGTACTTC
CDR3 protein: CAWSPSYEQYF